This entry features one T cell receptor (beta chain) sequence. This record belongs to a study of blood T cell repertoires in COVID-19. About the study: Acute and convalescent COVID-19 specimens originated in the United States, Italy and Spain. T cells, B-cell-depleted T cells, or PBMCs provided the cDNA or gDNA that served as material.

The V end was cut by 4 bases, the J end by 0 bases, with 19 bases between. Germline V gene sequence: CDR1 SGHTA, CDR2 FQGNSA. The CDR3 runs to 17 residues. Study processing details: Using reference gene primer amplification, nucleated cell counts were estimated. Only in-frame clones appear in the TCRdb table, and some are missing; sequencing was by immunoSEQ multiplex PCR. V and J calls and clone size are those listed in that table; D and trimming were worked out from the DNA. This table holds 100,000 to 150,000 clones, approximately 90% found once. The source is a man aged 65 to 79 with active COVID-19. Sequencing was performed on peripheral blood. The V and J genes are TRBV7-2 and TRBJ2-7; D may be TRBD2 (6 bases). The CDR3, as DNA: TGTGCCAGCAGCTCCCAGGGCGGGATCAGGAGCTCCTACGAGCAGTACTTC. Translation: CASSSQGGIRSSYEQYF.